What follows is one T cell receptor (beta chain) and its context. Its antigen remains unidentified. This record comes from a study of cytomegalovirus exposure and HLA in healthy donors. PCR employed 60 Vbeta and 13 Jbeta primers. Assay used: immunoSEQ multiplex PCR; TCRdb lists only in-frame clones, some missing. The sample has approximately 170,000 clones, around 85% seen once; the top ten hold 1%. CDR1 and CDR2 from the germline V gene are MNHEY and SMNVEV (reference sequence). Trimming shortened V by 2 bases and J by 1 base, and 10 bases separated the two germline ends. This CDR3 has 15 residues. Study-level points and caveats: Sequence variants that were highly shared formed a cluster that was likely a sequencing artifact. In a later analysis, most CMV-associated TCR beta chains appeared HLA-restricted.

V and J are TRBV27 and TRBJ2-3; the D is unclear. Sequencing was carried out using PBMCs. The receptor was derived from a boy aged 2 to 9 in good health and CMV-seronegative. The chain's CDR3 is CASSLVSVGTDTQYF. The CDR3 nucleotides read TGTGCCAGCAGTTTAGTTTCAGTCGGCACAGATACGCAGTATTTT.